A single TCR beta chain is shown here with its context. The CDR3 spans 14 residues. Germline assignment: CDR1 LNHDA and CDR2 SQIVND (reference sequence). The V segment lost 6 bases and the J segment 2 bases; nucleotides outside the gene matches: 4. The source of the sample is a study of T cell responses to AZD1222 COVID-19 vaccine. Using immunoSEQ multiplex PCR, the repertoire was profiled, and TCRdb retains in-frame clones only, with some absent. Here the sample spans approximately 90,000 clones, around 90% being singletons. The sample consisted of peripheral blood, taken on day 0 of AZD1222 vaccination. The sequence derives from an adult in good health. The V call is TRBV19, the J call TRBJ1-2; 9 bases are a match to TRBD1. The CDR3 sequence: CASRTGGANYGYTF. CDR3 bases: TGTGCCAGTAGGACAGGGGGAGCGAACTATGGCTACACCTTC.